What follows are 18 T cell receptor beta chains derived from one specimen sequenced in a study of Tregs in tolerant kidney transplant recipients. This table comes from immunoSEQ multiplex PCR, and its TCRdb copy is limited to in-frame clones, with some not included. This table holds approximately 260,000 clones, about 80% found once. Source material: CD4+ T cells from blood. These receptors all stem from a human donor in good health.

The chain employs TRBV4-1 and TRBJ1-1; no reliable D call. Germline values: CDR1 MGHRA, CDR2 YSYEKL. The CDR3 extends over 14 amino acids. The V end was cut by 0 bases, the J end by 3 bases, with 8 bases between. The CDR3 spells CASSQDEEYTEAFF. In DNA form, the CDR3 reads TGCGCCAGCAGCCAAGATGAGGAGTACACTGAAGCTTTCTTT.

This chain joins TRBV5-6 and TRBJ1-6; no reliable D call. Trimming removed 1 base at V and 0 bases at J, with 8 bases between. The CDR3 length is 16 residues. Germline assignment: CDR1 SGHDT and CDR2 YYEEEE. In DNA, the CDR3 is TGTGCCAGCAGCTTGTATACGAGCTCCTATAATTCACCCCTCCACTTT. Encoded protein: CASSLYTSSYNSPLHF.

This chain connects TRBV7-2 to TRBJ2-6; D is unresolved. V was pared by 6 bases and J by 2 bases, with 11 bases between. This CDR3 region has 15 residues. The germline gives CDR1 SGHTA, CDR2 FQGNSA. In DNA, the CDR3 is TGTGCCAGCAGAAAGGAGAGTACTGGGGCCAACGTCCTGACTTTC. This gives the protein CASRKESTGANVLTF.

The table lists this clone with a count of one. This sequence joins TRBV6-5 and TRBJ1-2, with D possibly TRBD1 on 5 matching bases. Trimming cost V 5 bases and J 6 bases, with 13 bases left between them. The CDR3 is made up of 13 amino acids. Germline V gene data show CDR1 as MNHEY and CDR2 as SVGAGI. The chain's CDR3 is CASSIQEGHGYTF. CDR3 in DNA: TGTGCCAGCAGTATACAGGAGGGGCATGGCTACACCTTC.

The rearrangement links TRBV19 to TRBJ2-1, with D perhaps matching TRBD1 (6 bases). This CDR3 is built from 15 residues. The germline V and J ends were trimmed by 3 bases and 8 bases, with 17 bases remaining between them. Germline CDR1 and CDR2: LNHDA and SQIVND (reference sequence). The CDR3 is CASSIRGIGGDEQFF. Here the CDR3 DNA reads TGTGCCAGTAGTATTAGGGGGATAGGTGGTGATGAGCAGTTCTTC.

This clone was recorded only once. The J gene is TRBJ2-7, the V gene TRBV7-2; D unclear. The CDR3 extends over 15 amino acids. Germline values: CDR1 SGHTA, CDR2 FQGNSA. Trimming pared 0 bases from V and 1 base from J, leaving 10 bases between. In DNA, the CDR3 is TGTGCCAGCAGCTTAGCGTGGCAGACTTCCTACGAGCAGTACTTC. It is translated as CASSLAWQTSYEQYF.

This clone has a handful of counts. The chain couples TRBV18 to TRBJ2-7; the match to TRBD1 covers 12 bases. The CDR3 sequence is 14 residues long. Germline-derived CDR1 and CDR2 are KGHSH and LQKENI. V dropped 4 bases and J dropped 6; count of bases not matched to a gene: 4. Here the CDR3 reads CASSRGTGGGEQYF. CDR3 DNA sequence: TGTGCCAGCTCACGGGGGACAGGGGGCGGCGAGCAGTACTTC.

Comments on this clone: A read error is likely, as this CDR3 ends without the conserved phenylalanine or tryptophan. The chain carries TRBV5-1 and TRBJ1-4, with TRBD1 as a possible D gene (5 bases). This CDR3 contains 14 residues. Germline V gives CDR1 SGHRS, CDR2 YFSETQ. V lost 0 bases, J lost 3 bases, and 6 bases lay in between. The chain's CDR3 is CASSLAGSNEKLFY. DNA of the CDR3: TGCGCCAGCAGCTTGGCAGGGTCTAATGAAAAACTGTTTTAT.

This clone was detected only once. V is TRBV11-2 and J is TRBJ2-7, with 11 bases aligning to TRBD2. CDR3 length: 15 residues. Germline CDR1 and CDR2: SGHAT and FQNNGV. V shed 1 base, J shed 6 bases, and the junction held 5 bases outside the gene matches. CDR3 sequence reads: CASSLVDSGGGEQYF. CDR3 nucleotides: TGTGCCAGCAGCTTAGTAGATAGCGGGGGGGGCGAGCAGTACTTC.

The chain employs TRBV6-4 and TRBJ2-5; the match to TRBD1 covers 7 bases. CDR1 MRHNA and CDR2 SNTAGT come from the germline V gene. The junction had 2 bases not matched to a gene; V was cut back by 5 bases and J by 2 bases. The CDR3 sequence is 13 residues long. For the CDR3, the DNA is TGTGCCAGCAGTAGGACAGGTCAAGAGACCCAGTACTTC. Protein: CASSRTGQETQYF.

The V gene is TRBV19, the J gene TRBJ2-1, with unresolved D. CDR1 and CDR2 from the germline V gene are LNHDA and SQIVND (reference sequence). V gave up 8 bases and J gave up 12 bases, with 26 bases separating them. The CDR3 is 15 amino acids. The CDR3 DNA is TGTGCCAGTTCTGAGTGGGGATTCAGGCTCAACGGGCAGTTCTTC. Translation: CASSEWGFRLNGQFF.

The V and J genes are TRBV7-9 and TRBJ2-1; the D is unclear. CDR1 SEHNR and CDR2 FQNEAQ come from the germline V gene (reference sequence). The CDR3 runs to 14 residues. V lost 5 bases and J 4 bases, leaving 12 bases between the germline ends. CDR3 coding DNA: TGTGCCAGCAGCGCCGAGCCATTGTACAATGAGCAGTTCTTC. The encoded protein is CASSAEPLYNEQFF.

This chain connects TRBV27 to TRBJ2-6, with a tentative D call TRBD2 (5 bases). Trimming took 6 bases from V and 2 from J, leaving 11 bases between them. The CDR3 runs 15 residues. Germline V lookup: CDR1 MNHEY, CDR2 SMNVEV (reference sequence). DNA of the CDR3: TGTGCCAGCAGCCCGTCCGGGGCTGGGGCCAACGTCCTGACTTTC. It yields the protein CASSPSGAGANVLTF.

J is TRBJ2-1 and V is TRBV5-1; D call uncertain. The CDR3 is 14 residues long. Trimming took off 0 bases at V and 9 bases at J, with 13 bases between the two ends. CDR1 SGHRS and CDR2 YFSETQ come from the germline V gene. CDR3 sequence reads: CASSLGDLMPEQFF. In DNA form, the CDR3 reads TGCGCCAGCAGCTTGGGCGACCTTATGCCTGAGCAGTTCTTC.

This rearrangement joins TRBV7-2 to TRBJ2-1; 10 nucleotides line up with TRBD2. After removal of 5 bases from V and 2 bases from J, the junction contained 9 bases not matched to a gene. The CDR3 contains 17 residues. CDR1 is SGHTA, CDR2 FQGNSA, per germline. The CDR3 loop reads CASSPQGLARTYNEQFF. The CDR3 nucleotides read TGTGCCAGCAGCCCACAGGGACTAGCGAGGACCTACAATGAGCAGTTCTTC. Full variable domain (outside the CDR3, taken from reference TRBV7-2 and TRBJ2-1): GAGVSQSPSNKVTEKGKDVELRCDPISGHTALYWYRQSLGQGLEFLIYFQGNSAPDKSGLPSDRFSAERTGGSVSTLTIQRTQQEDSAVYLCASSPQGLARTYNEQFFGPGTRLTVL.

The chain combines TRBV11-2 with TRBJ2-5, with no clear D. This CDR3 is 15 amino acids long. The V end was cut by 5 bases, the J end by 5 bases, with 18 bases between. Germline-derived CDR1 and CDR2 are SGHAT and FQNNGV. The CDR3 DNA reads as TGTGCCAGCAGCCAACGGATGGGATTTCAGGAGACCCAGTACTTC. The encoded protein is CASSQRMGFQETQYF. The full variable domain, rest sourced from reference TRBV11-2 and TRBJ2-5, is EAGVAQSPRYKIIEKRQSVAFWCNPISGHATLYWYQQILGQGPKLLIQFQNNGVVDDSQLPKDRFSAERLKGVDSTLKIQPAKLEDSAVYLCASSQRMGFQETQYFGPGTRLLVL.

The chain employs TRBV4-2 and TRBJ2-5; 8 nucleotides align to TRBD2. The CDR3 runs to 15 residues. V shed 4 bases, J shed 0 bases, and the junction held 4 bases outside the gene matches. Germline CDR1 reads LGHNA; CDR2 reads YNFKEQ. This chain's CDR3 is CASSPGGANQETQYF. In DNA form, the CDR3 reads TGTGCCAGCAGCCCGGGGGGGGCCAACCAAGAGACCCAGTACTTC.

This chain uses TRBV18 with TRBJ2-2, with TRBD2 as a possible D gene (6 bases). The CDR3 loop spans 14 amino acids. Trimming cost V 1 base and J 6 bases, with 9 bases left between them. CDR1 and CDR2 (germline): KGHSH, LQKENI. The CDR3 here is CASSPHPGAGELFF. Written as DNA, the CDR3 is TGTGCCAGCTCACCACACCCGGGAGCCGGGGAGCTGTTTTTT.